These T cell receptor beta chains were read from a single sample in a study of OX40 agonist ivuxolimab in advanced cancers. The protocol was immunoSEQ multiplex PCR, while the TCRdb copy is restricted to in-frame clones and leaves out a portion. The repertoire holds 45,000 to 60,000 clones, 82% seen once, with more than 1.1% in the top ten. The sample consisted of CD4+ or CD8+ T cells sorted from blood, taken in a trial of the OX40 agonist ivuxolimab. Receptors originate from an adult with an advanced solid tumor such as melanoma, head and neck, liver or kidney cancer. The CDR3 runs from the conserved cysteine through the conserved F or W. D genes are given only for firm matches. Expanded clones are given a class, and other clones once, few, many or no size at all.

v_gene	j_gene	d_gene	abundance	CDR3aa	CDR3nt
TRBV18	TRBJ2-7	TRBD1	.	CASSEMSPTGGTPLEQYF	TGTGCCAGCTCGGAGATGTCCCCGACAGGGGGCACACCCCTCGAGCAGTACTTC
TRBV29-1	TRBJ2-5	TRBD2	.	CSKAGGGQETQYF	TGCAGCAAAGCGGGGGGCGGACAAGAGACCCAGTACTTC
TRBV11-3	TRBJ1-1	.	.	CASSFRENTEAFF	TGTGCCAGCAGCTTCAGGGAGAACACTGAAGCTTTCTTT
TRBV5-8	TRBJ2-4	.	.	CASRVAKNIQYF	TGTGCCAGCAGGGTAGCCAAAAACATTCAGTACTTC
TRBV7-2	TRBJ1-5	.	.	CASSLSPDTNQPQHF	TGTGCCAGCAGCTTAAGTCCCGACACCAATCAGCCCCAGCATTTT
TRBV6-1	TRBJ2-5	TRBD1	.	CASSRTGRQETQYF	TGTGCCAGCAGCAGGACAGGGCGGCAAGAGACCCAGTACTTC
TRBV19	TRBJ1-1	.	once	CASSTGQGLGSEAFF	TGTGCCAGTAGTACAGGTCAGGGGTTGGGTTCTGAAGCTTTCTTT
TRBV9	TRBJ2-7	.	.	CASSPPSTYEQYF	TGTGCCAGCAGCCCCCCAAGTACCTACGAGCAGTACTTC
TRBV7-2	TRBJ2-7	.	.	CASSLDVGKSSEQYF	TGTGCCAGCAGCTTAGATGTTGGCAAGTCGAGCGAGCAGTACTTC
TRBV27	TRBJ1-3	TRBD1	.	CASSARTGTGNTIYF	TGTGCCAGCAGTGCGAGGACAGGGACTGGAAACACCATATATTTT
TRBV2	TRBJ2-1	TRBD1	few	CASSDGTGGVQFF	TGTGCCAGCAGTGACGGGACAGGGGGGGTGCAGTTCTTC
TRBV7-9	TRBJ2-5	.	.	CASSGGETQYF	TGTGCCAGCAGCGGCGGAGAGACCCAGTACTTC
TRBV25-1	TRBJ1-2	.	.	CANSDDLPGYGYTF	TGTGCCAACAGTGATGACTTACCAGGCTATGGCTACACCTTC
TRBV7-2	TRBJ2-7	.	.	CASSLAGADYEQYF	TGTGCCAGCAGCTTAGCGGGGGCCGACTACGAGCAGTACTTC
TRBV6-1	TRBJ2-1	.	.	CASMFSYNEQFF	TGTGCCAGCATGTTCTCCTACAATGAGCAGTTCTTC
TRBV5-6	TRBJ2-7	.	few	CASSPLTLHSYEQYF	TGTGCCAGCAGCCCTTTGACACTACACTCCTACGAGCAGTACTTC
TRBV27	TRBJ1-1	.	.	CASSSRVSTEAFF	TGTGCCAGCAGTTCCAGGGTTAGCACTGAAGCTTTCTTT
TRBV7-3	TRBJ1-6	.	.	CASSSGGQQNSPLHF	TGTGCCAGCAGCAGCGGGGGGCAACAGAATTCACCCCTCCACTTT
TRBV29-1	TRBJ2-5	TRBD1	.	CSVGQGEPGTQYF	TGCAGCGTTGGACAGGGGGAGCCAGGGACCCAGTACTTC
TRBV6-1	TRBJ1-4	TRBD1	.	CASRDRGYTEKLFF	TGTGCCAGCAGGGACAGGGGGTATACTGAAAAACTGTTTTTT
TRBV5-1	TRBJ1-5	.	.	CASSLGDYNQPQHF	TGCGCCAGCAGCTTGGGGGACTACAATCAGCCCCAGCATTTT
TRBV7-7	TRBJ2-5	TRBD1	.	CASSLDRAQETQYF	TGTGCTAGCAGCTTAGACAGGGCCCAAGAGACCCAGTACTTC
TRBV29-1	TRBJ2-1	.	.	CSVDPRRGDEQFF	TGCAGCGTTGACCCCCGGAGAGGCGATGAGCAGTTCTTC
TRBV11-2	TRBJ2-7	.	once	CASSLFLMGTYEQYF	TGTGCCAGCAGCTTGTTCCTAATGGGTACCTACGAGCAGTACTTC
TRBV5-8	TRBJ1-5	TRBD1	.	CASSLGDRIVGQPQHF	TGTGCCAGCAGCTTGGGGGACAGGATAGTCGGTCAGCCCCAGCATTTT
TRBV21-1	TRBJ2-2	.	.	CASSKVEVAGRTGELFF	TGTGCCAGCAGCAAAGTGGAGGTCGCAGGGAGGACCGGGGAGCTGTTTTTT
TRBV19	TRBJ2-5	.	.	CASRRGEQETQYF	TGTGCCAGTAGGCGCGGGGAGCAAGAGACCCAGTACTTC
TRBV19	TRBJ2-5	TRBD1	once	CASSIRPGQGRLLETQYF	TGTGCCAGTAGTATCCGACCGGGACAGGGGCGTTTACTGGAGACCCAGTACTTC
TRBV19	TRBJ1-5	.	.	CASRPPPPGSTMPQHF	TGTGCCAGTAGACCACCCCCCCCCGGCAGCACTATGCCCCAGCATTTT
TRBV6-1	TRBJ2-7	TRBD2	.	CASKGTSGSHEQYF	TGTGCCAGCAAAGGGACTAGCGGGAGCCACGAGCAGTACTTC
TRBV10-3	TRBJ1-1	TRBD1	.	CAISAGEGAWGNTEAFF	TGTGCCATCAGTGCAGGAGAGGGGGCGTGGGGGAACACTGAAGCTTTCTTT
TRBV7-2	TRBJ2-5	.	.	CASSPRASRETQYF	TGTGCCAGCAGCCCAAGGGCCTCACGAGAGACCCAGTACTTC
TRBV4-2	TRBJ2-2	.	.	CASSQEGWIGELFF	TGTGCCAGCAGCCAAGAAGGGTGGATCGGGGAGCTGTTTTTT
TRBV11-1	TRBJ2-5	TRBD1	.	CASSLGQGFQTQYF	TGTGCCAGCAGCCTGGGACAGGGGTTCCAGACCCAGTACTTC
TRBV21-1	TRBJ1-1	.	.	CASSKANTEAFF	TGTGCCAGCAGCAAAGCCAACACTGAAGCTTTCTTT
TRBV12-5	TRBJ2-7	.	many	CASGWGDSSYEQYF	TGTGCTAGTGGTTGGGGGGACAGCTCCTACGAGCAGTACTTC
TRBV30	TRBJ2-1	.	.	CAWSITLKQFF	TGTGCCTGGAGTATCACATTAAAGCAGTTCTTC
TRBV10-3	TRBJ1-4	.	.	CAISAAGSGEKLFF	TGTGCCATCAGTGCGGCAGGGTCTGGGGAAAAACTGTTTTTT
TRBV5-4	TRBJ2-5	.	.	CASSRSGQETQYF	TGTGCCAGCAGCCGTAGTGGACAAGAGACCCAGTACTTC
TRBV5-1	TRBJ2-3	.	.	CASSLLTSWGTDTQYF	TGCGCCAGCAGCTTGCTCACTAGCTGGGGCACAGATACGCAGTATTTT
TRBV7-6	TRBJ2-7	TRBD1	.	CASSSDRGFSYEQYF	TGTGCCAGCAGTTCGGACAGGGGCTTTTCCTACGAGCAGTACTTC
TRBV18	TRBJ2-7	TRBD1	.	CASSPRFGTGGFTYEQYF	TGTGCCAGCTCACCCCGATTCGGGACAGGGGGCTTTACCTACGAGCAGTACTTC
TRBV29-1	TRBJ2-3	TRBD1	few	CSVDRGTGGTDTQYF	TGCAGCGTTGATCGGGGGACAGGGGGCACAGATACGCAGTATTTT
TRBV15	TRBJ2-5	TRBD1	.	CATSRDPGTEETQYF	TGTGCCACCAGCAGAGATCCCGGGACAGAAGAGACCCAGTACTTC
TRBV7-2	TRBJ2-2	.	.	CASSRRTGELFF	TGTGCCAGCAGCCGACGAACCGGGGAGCTGTTTTTT
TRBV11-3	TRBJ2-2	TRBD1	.	CASSLETGNTGEPFF	TGTGCCAGCAGCTTGGAGACAGGGAACACCGGGGAGCCGTTTTTT
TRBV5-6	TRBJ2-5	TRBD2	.	CASRGTGGQETQYF	TGTGCCAGCAGAGGGACGGGGGGACAAGAGACCCAGTACTTC
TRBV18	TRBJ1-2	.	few	CASSIDPYGYTF	TGTGCCAGCTCAATCGACCCCTATGGCTACACCTTC
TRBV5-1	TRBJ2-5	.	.	CASSLSNQETQYF	TGCGCCAGCAGCTTGAGTAACCAAGAGACCCAGTACTTC
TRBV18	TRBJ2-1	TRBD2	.	CASSGARGEIGHEQFF	TGTGCCAGCTCAGGGGCACGGGGGGAAATCGGACATGAGCAGTTCTTC
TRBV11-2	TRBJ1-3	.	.	CASSLGAGNTIYF	TGTGCCAGCAGCTTGGGGGCTGGAAACACCATATATTTT